This T cell receptor (beta chain) was captured by sequencing in a study of blood T cell repertoires in COVID-19. Background on the study: Material from acute and convalescent COVID-19 was sourced from the United States, Italy and Spain.

This CDR3 is built from 16 residues. The germline V gene encodes CDR1 SGHRS and CDR2 YFSETQ. Trimming pared 3 bases from V and 4 bases from J, leaving 19 bases between. Some clones are missing from TCRdb's copy, which holds only in-frame ones; the method was immunoSEQ multiplex PCR. Among roughly 52,000 clones listed, more than 75% were seen once. This TCR derives from a man in his fifties or sixties with acute or convalescent COVID-19. Sequenced: peripheral blood. This rearrangement joins TRBV5-1 to TRBJ1-2; D perhaps matches TRBD1 (5 bases). CDR3 nucleotides: TGCGCCAGCAGCTCCGCACCCCCGCTGGGGGGCTATGGCTACACCTTC. Translated, it gives CASSSAPPLGGYGYTF.